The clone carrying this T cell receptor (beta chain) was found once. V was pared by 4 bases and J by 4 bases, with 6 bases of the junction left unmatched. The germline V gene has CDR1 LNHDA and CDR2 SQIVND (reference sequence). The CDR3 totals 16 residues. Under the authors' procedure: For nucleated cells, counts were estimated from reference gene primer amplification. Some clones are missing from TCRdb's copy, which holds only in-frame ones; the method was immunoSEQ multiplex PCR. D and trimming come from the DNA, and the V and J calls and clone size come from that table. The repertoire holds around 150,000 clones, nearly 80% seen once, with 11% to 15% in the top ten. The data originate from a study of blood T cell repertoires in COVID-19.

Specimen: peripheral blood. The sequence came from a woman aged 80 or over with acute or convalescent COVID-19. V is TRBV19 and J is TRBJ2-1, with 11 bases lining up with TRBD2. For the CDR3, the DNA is TGTGCCAGTAGTACCGGACTAGCGGGCCCATACAATGAGCAGTTCTTC. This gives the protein CASSTGLAGPYNEQFF.